These T cell receptor beta chains were read from a single sample in a study of CD8 T cells in acute hepatitis C reinfection. Some clones are missing from TCRdb's copy, which holds only in-frame ones; the method was immunoSEQ multiplex PCR. This sample yields 35,000 to 40,000 clones, of which about 86% are seen a single time; 0.5% belongs to the top ten. The sample taken for sequencing was naive CD8+ T cells from PBMCs. These receptors all stem from a man aged 25 to 40 with chronic hepatitis C. Each CDR3 is given with its conserved first and last residue. The D gene is left open where the match is weak. Expanded clones get a size class; other rows say once, few or many, or leave the size out.

>13|.|TRBJ2-1|TRBD1|TRBV4-3
TGCGCCAGCAGCCAGACAGGGGGCAATGAGCAGTTCTTC
CASSQTGGNEQFF
>17|.|TRBJ1-2|.|TRBV27
TGTGCCAGCAGGGGGTGGACCGGGGCCAGACCTAACTATGGCTACACCTTC
CASRGWTGARPNYGYTF
>15|.|TRBJ1-1|.|TRBV5-4
TGTGCCAGCAGCTCATCCGGGACGGCCGACACTGAAGCTTTCTTT
CASSSSGTADTEAFF
>14|few|TRBJ2-7|.|TRBV5-1
TGCGCCAGCAGCTTGGATGTAGGGGCCTACGAGCAGTACTTC
CASSLDVGAYEQYF
>13|.|TRBJ2-2|.|TRBV6-1
TGTGCCAGCATCCAACCGAACACCGGGGAGCTGTTTTTT
CASIQPNTGELFF
>12|.|TRBJ1-2|.|TRBV12-5
TGTGCTAGTGGAAACAGGAGCTATGGCTACACCTTC
CASGNRSYGYTF
>17|few|TRBJ1-1|.|TRBV5-5
TGTGCCAGCAGCTTGGGAGATAGGGAATCGATGAACACTGAAGCTTTCTTT
CASSLGDRESMNTEAFF
>15|.|TRBJ2-6|.|TRBV27
TGTGCCAGCAGTTTTCCGCCCTCTGGGGCCAACGTCCTGACTTTC
CASSFPPSGANVLTF
>12|few|TRBJ2-7|TRBD1|TRBV2
TGTGCCTCCAGGGGGACAACCTACGAGCAGTACTTC
CASRGTTYEQYF
>13|.|TRBJ2-7|TRBD2|TRBV2
TGTGCCAGCCTTAGCGGGGGGACCTACGAGCAGTACTTC
CASLSGGTYEQYF
>16|.|TRBJ1-2|.|TRBV4-1
TGCGCCAGCAGCCAAGATCCCAGGGGAAGTGGAAATGGCTACACCTTC
CASSQDPRGSGNGYTF
>16|.|TRBJ2-1|TRBD2|TRBV9
TGTGCCAGCAGCGTAGCGGGAGCGGGAGGTAGAGATGAGCAGTTCTTC
CASSVAGAGGRDEQFF
>14|.|TRBJ2-7|TRBD1|TRBV6-6
TGTGCCAGCAGTGGCGGGACAGGGTTCTACGAGCAGTACTTC
CASSGGTGFYEQYF
>13|once|TRBJ1-1|.|TRBV19
TGTGCCAGTAGTATGGGAGCGAACACTGAAGCTTTCTTT
CASSMGANTEAFF
>12|.|TRBJ2-5|.|TRBV7-6
TGTGCCAGCAGCCCGCTAGTCAGTACCCAGTACTTC
CASSPLVSTQYF
>17|.|TRBJ1-4|.|TRBV4-1
TGCGCCAGCAGCCGATCCCAGGCCAAGGGTGCTAATGAAAAACTGTTTTTT
CASSRSQAKGANEKLFF
>15|.|TRBJ2-3|.|TRBV13
TGTGCCAGCAGCTTTGGGGCGGAATCCACAGATACGCAGTATTTT
CASSFGAESTDTQYF